A selection of T cell receptor beta chains follows, all from one sample in a study of blood T cell repertoires in COVID-19. TCRdb's copy holds only in-frame clones and misses some; the assay was immunoSEQ multiplex PCR. The sample shows about 390,000 clones, about 86% of them seen only once. Sequencing input: PBMCs or T cells enriched from blood (not recorded which). All receptors come from a woman aged 50 to 60 who had recovered from COVID-19. CDR3s include the opening cysteine and the closing phenylalanine or tryptophan. The order of the fields is CDR3 DNA, CDR3 protein, CDR3 length, J gene, D gene, V gene, clone size. A D gene is named only where the DNA matches it firmly. Not every row has a clone size; where given, it reads once, few, many or a size class.

CDR3 DNA: TGTGCCAGCAGCAACCGGGGGGGGACTGAAGCTTTCTTT; CDR3 protein: CASSNRGGTEAFF; CDR3 length: 13; J gene: TRBJ1-1; D gene: NA; V gene: TRBV12-3/TRBV12-4; clone size: NA
CDR3 DNA: TGCGCCAGCAGCCAGCGACCGACAGGGGGCAACACCGGGGAGCTGTTTTTT; CDR3 protein: CASSQRPTGGNTGELFF; CDR3 length: 17; J gene: TRBJ2-2; D gene: TRBD1; V gene: TRBV4-1; clone size: NA
CDR3 DNA: TGCGCCAGCAGCCAGGCCAGGGGTGAAGCTTTCTTT; CDR3 protein: CASSQARGEAFF; CDR3 length: 12; J gene: TRBJ1-1; D gene: NA; V gene: TRBV5-1; clone size: NA
CDR3 DNA: TGTGCCAGCACCGCAGGGGGGTCGGATCAGCCCCAGCATTTT; CDR3 protein: CASTAGGSDQPQHF; CDR3 length: 14; J gene: TRBJ1-5; D gene: TRBD1; V gene: TRBV28; clone size: NA
CDR3 DNA: TGTGCCAGCTCACCTAACAATGAGCAGTTCTTC; CDR3 protein: CASSPNNEQFF; CDR3 length: 11; J gene: TRBJ2-1; D gene: NA; V gene: TRBV18; clone size: NA
CDR3 DNA: TGTGCCAGTAGTATGGGGACAGGGACGAGCTCCTATAATTCACCCCTCCACTTT; CDR3 protein: CASSMGTGTSSYNSPLHF; CDR3 length: 18; J gene: TRBJ1-6; D gene: TRBD1; V gene: TRBV19; clone size: NA
CDR3 DNA: TGTGCCAGTAGTGGACAGGGGAATTCACCCCTCCACTTT; CDR3 protein: CASSGQGNSPLHF; CDR3 length: 13; J gene: TRBJ1-6; D gene: TRBD1; V gene: TRBV19; clone size: NA
CDR3 DNA: TGTGCCAGCAGTGACACAGGGGGGTCTGGCTACACCTTC; CDR3 protein: CASSDTGGSGYTF; CDR3 length: 13; J gene: TRBJ1-2; D gene: TRBD1; V gene: TRBV6-1; clone size: NA
CDR3 DNA: TGTGCCAGCAGTTCCAGACAGCTCCTATCTCATGGCTACACCTTC; CDR3 protein: CASSSRQLLSHGYTF; CDR3 length: 15; J gene: TRBJ1-2; D gene: NA; V gene: TRBV28; clone size: NA
CDR3 DNA: TGTGCCAGCAGCCAAGATCACGGGGGTGCCTACGAGCAGTACTTC; CDR3 protein: CASSQDHGGAYEQYF; CDR3 length: 15; J gene: TRBJ2-7; D gene: NA; V gene: TRBV3-1/TRBV3-2; clone size: NA
CDR3 DNA: TGCGCCAGCAGCTACGTACAGGGCTCGGGGGAGCTGTTTTTT; CDR3 protein: CASSYVQGSGELFF; CDR3 length: 14; J gene: TRBJ2-2; D gene: NA; V gene: TRBV5-1; clone size: NA
CDR3 DNA: TGTGCCAGCAGCCAAGAGGGAGGGGCGCGTTATGGCTACACCTTC; CDR3 protein: CASSQEGGARYGYTF; CDR3 length: 15; J gene: TRBJ1-2; D gene: NA; V gene: TRBV3-1/TRBV3-2; clone size: NA
CDR3 DNA: TGTGCCAGTAGTAGCCCGGGACTAGCCGAGACCCAGTACTTC; CDR3 protein: CASSSPGLAETQYF; CDR3 length: 14; J gene: TRBJ2-5; D gene: TRBD2; V gene: TRBV19; clone size: once
CDR3 DNA: TGTGCCAGCAGTGTCGGCGGGGTTAGCACAGATACGCAGTATTTT; CDR3 protein: CASSVGGVSTDTQYF; CDR3 length: 15; J gene: TRBJ2-3; D gene: NA; V gene: TRBV2; clone size: NA
CDR3 DNA: TGCGCCAGCAGCTTGGCACCCGGGGCGGGGGCAAATCAGCCCCAGCATTTT; CDR3 protein: CASSLAPGAGANQPQHF; CDR3 length: 17; J gene: TRBJ1-5; D gene: NA; V gene: TRBV5-1; clone size: NA
CDR3 DNA: TGTGCCAGCAGCAACTACAGGGGGGCCTACGAGCAGTACTTC; CDR3 protein: CASSNYRGAYEQYF; CDR3 length: 14; J gene: TRBJ2-7; D gene: TRBD1; V gene: TRBV11-2; clone size: NA
CDR3 DNA: TGTGCCAGCAGCAAAGCTAGGACAGGGGTGGACTATGGCTACACCTTC; CDR3 protein: CASSKARTGVDYGYTF; CDR3 length: 16; J gene: TRBJ1-2; D gene: NA; V gene: TRBV21-1; clone size: NA
CDR3 DNA: TGTGCCAGCAGTCCAGCGGAAAATGAGCAGTTCTTC; CDR3 protein: CASSPAENEQFF; CDR3 length: 12; J gene: TRBJ2-1; D gene: NA; V gene: TRBV28; clone size: NA
CDR3 DNA: TGTGCCAGCAGCCAACGGACAGCGCGAAACACCATATATTTT; CDR3 protein: CASSQRTARNTIYF; CDR3 length: 14; J gene: TRBJ1-3; D gene: NA; V gene: TRBV14; clone size: NA
CDR3 DNA: TGTGCCTGGAGGACCGGGATTCAAGAGACCCAGTACTTC; CDR3 protein: CAWRTGIQETQYF; CDR3 length: 13; J gene: TRBJ2-5; D gene: NA; V gene: TRBV30; clone size: NA
CDR3 DNA: TGTGCCAGCAGCCGCGCCACAGAGCGGAAGAACTATGGCTACACCTTC; CDR3 protein: CASSRATERKNYGYTF; CDR3 length: 16; J gene: TRBJ1-2; D gene: NA; V gene: TRBV5-6; clone size: NA
CDR3 DNA: TGTGCCAGCAGTTCCCCTGCGGGGGAAATATATGGCTACACCTTC; CDR3 protein: CASSSPAGEIYGYTF; CDR3 length: 15; J gene: TRBJ1-2; D gene: NA; V gene: TRBV6-5; clone size: NA
CDR3 DNA: TGTGCCAGTAGTCCAACTCCCCAGGGTCAGCCCCAGCATTTT; CDR3 protein: CASSPTPQGQPQHF; CDR3 length: 14; J gene: TRBJ1-5; D gene: NA; V gene: TRBV19; clone size: NA
CDR3 DNA: TGCGCCAGCAGCCAAGACAGGGGGACGAGCAATCAGCCCCAGCATTTT; CDR3 protein: CASSQDRGTSNQPQHF; CDR3 length: 16; J gene: TRBJ1-5; D gene: TRBD1; V gene: TRBV4-3; clone size: NA
CDR3 DNA: TGTGCCAGCACTGCGGGACAGGGTGAAGCTTTCTTT; CDR3 protein: CASTAGQGEAFF; CDR3 length: 12; J gene: TRBJ1-1; D gene: TRBD1; V gene: TRBV2; clone size: NA
CDR3 DNA: TGTGCCAGCAGCCGAGGGGACAGGAACACTGAAGCTTTCTTT; CDR3 protein: CASSRGDRNTEAFF; CDR3 length: 14; J gene: TRBJ1-1; D gene: TRBD1; V gene: TRBV5-5; clone size: NA
CDR3 DNA: TGTGCCAGCAGTCCATTGTCAACTAATGAAAAACTGTTTTTT; CDR3 protein: CASSPLSTNEKLFF; CDR3 length: 14; J gene: TRBJ1-4; D gene: NA; V gene: TRBV6-5; clone size: NA
CDR3 DNA: TGCGCCAGCAGCCAAGATCAGGGCGGCTCCTACGAGCAGTACTTC; CDR3 protein: CASSQDQGGSYEQYF; CDR3 length: 15; J gene: TRBJ2-7; D gene: NA; V gene: TRBV4-1; clone size: few
CDR3 DNA: TGTGCCAGCAGTGAATATCAATCGGTTAACTATGGCTACACCTTC; CDR3 protein: CASSEYQSVNYGYTF; CDR3 length: 15; J gene: TRBJ1-2; D gene: NA; V gene: TRBV2; clone size: few
CDR3 DNA: TGTGCCAGCAGCTTAATCGGGGGCCCGGGACAGGACCTCCCCTATGGCTACACCTTC; CDR3 protein: CASSLIGGPGQDLPYGYTF; CDR3 length: 19; J gene: TRBJ1-2; D gene: TRBD1; V gene: TRBV7-2; clone size: NA